A single sample is the source of the 15 T cell receptor beta chains below, sequenced in a study of T cells in Graves' hyperthyroidism and ophthalmopathy. TCR beta CDR3 regions were amplified from RNA transcripts. In the first-round RT-PCR of the TCR CDR3, the HTBI primer set was used. TCRdb used MiXCR to reprocess the multiplex PCR reads, holding one entry per CDR3 protein. The sample holds more than 300,000 distinct CDR3 sequences, about a sixth seen once. Sequencing was done on a sample of blood. The receptors shown here come from a woman in her thirties with Graves' hyperthyroidism that later progressed to Graves' ophthalmopathy.

This clonotype was counted many times. The chain carries TRBV7-9 and TRBJ2-5; D is possibly TRBD1 (6 bases). V was pared by 1 base and J by 1 base, with 13 bases between. The CDR3 extends over 16 amino acids. The germline CDR1 and CDR2 sequences are SEHNR and FQNEAQ (reference sequence). The DNA of the CDR3 is TGTGCCAGCAGCTTAGAAGAATACAGGGCCCAAGAGACCCAGTACTTC. Its translation is CASSLEEYRAQETQYF.

Many counts were recorded for this clonotype. The chain joins TRBV7-9 to TRBJ2-2; no definite D call. The germline gives CDR1 SEHNR, CDR2 FQNEAQ (reference sequence). This CDR3 has 15 amino acids. The V gene lost 2 bases and the J gene lost 0 bases, with 7 bases spanning the gap. CDR3 in DNA: TGTGCCAGCAGCTTAAGGGTCGCGAACACCGGGGAGCTGTTTTTT. Translation: CASSLRVANTGELFF.

The sample holds many counts of this clonotype. V usage is TRBV18 and J usage is TRBJ2-5, with D possibly being TRBD1 (5 bases). This CDR3 is 14 amino acids long. Germline CDR1 reads KGHSH; CDR2 reads LQKENI. Trimming pared 3 bases from V and 1 base from J, leaving 9 bases between. Here the CDR3 DNA reads TGTGCCAGCTCACCGTCACAGGCCCAAGAGACCCAGTACTTC. Its translation is CASSPSQAQETQYF.

This clonotype was picked up one time. At one boundary the junction diverges from the germline segment, which might be a read error. The chain links TRBV11-2 to TRBJ2-3; TRBD1 matches 9 bases. Germline CDR1 is SGHAT and CDR2 is FQNNGV. The CDR3 spans 15 residues. The CDR3 bases are TGTGCCAGCAGTTTAGGGGACAGGGAGACAGATACGCAGTATTTT. Translated, it gives CASSLGDRETDTQYF.

The V and J genes are TRBV20-1 and TRBJ2-5; perhaps TRBD2 as D (6 bases). Germline V lookup: CDR1 DFQATT, CDR2 SNEGSKA (reference sequence). The V end was cut by 3 bases, the J end by 5 bases, with 16 bases between. This CDR3 has 14 amino acids. The CDR3 DNA is TGCAGTGCTAGTGATCGGAGGGCGTTGGAGACCCAGTACTTC. Translation gives CSASDRRALETQYF.

This clonotype was seen many times. V gene TRBV12-3 or TRBV12-4 combines with J gene TRBJ1-3, with TRBD1 matching 9 bases. J was trimmed by 2 bases and V by 5 bases; bases with no gene match: 4. The CDR3 totals 15 residues. The CDR3 sequence is CASSRGQGAGNTIYF. The DNA for the CDR3 is TGTGCCAGCAGTCGGGGACAGGGCGCTGGAAACACCATATATTTT.

The chain employs TRBV6-1 and TRBJ1-5, with 7 bases that match TRBD1. The CDR3 spans 17 residues. The V gene's germline CDR1 is MNHNS and CDR2 SASEGT. V was pared by 6 bases and J by 0 bases, with 11 bases of the junction left unmatched. CDR3 sequence reads: CASSLTITGASNQPQHF. As DNA, the CDR3 is TGTGCCAGCAGCCTCACTATAACAGGGGCTAGCAATCAGCCCCAGCATTTT.

This chain connects TRBV13 to TRBJ2-1; D assignment may be TRBD1 or TRBD2 (5 bases each). The V end was cut by 2 bases, the J end by 7 bases, with 18 bases between. This CDR3 is 16 amino acids long. Germline values: CDR1 PRHDT, CDR2 FYEKMQ (reference sequence). This CDR3 is CASSLFAGTALNEQFF. The DNA of the CDR3 is TGTGCCAGCAGCTTATTTGCCGGGACCGCCCTGAATGAGCAGTTCTTC.

This clonotype was detected many times. The chain has TRBV9 and TRBJ1-1; no clear D gene. The CDR3 contains 13 residues. Germline lookup yields CDR1 SGDLS and CDR2 YYNGEE. V was trimmed by 0 bases and J by 5 bases, leaving 8 bases between them. DNA for the CDR3: TGTGCCAGCAGCGTAGAGGTCGGGACTGAAGCTTTCTTT. Protein product: CASSVEVGTEAFF.

This clonotype was counted only a few times. This chain joins TRBV19 and TRBJ1-1, with TRBD1 matching 7 bases. Trimming removed 7 bases from V and 0 bases from J; junction bases left unmatched: 5. The germline V gene has CDR1 LNHDA and CDR2 SQIVND (reference sequence). This CDR3 has 14 residues. CDR3 amino acids: CASKGRGMNTEAFF. The CDR3 nucleotides are TGTGCCAGTAAGGGCAGGGGGATGAACACTGAAGCTTTCTTT.

At least ten counts were recorded for this clonotype. The V call is TRBV28, the J call TRBJ1-5; D might be TRBD1 (6 bases). Germline V CDR1 and CDR2: MDHEN, SYDVKM. This CDR3 region has 14 residues. Trimming left V 6 bases short and J 6 bases short, with 15 bases between. CDR3 DNA sequence: TGTGCCAGCAGGGGGGACGGGGGCAGTCAGCCCCAGCATTTT. Protein: CASRGDGGSQPQHF.

This chain uses TRBV20-1 with TRBJ2-5, with 14 bases fitting TRBD2. The V segment lost 2 bases and the J segment 1 base; nucleotides outside the gene matches: 9. This CDR3 has 18 residues. Germline CDR1 DFQATT, CDR2 SNEGSKA (reference sequence). The CDR3 sequence is CSARPRLAGGPLQETQYF. As DNA, the CDR3 is TGCAGTGCTAGACCCAGACTAGCGGGGGGGCCGCTCCAAGAGACCCAGTACTTC.

This clonotype was found many times. The chain uses TRBV2 and TRBJ2-7, with D possibly called TRBD1 or TRBD2 (6 bases each). Germline V CDR1 and CDR2: SNHLY, FYNNEI. This CDR3 region has 14 residues. V lost 3 bases to trimming and J lost 2 bases, with 11 bases between them. The CDR3 protein is CASSDRGGTYEQYF. The CDR3, as DNA: TGTGCCAGCAGTGACAGGGGAGGTACCTACGAGCAGTACTTC.

The CDR3 reads CASSTLGGASGANVLTF. The CDR3 DNA sequence: TGTGCCAGCAGTACCCTGGGGGGGGCATCGGGGGCCAACGTCCTGACTTTC. The rearrangement uses TRBV6-2 or TRBV6-3 and TRBJ2-6, with D possibly matching TRBD2 (7 bases). This CDR3 has 17 residues. V shed 5 bases and J shed 4 bases, with 18 bases lying between them. Germline V gives CDR1 MNHEY, CDR2 SVGEGT.

This clonotype has just a few counts. The V call is TRBV5-4, the J call TRBJ2-3; TRBD1 or TRBD2 may be the D gene (5 bases each). The CDR3 is made up of 15 amino acids. Germline V CDR1 and CDR2: SGHNT, YYREEE (reference sequence). V lost 0 bases, J lost 2 bases, and 10 bases lay in between. Written as DNA, the CDR3 is TGTGCCAGCAGCTTGGACGGGGACCCCACAGATACGCAGTATTTT. It specifies CASSLDGDPTDTQYF.